The clone carrying this T cell receptor (beta chain) was recorded a few times. Its antigen is undetermined. These data belong to a study of T cell responses to AZD1222 COVID-19 vaccine. Findings and caveats of the study: Among vaccine-associated CD4 TCRs, coverage spanned spike, with dominance at 160-218 and 743-854.

This CDR3 contains 15 residues. CDR1 is LNHDA and CDR2 is SQIVND in the germline V gene (reference sequence). Losses at the gene ends were 5 bases for V and 3 bases for J; bases not matched to a gene: 9. Profiling relied on immunoSEQ multiplex PCR, and the TCRdb table lists in-frame clones only, not all of them. The data hold approximately 90,000 clones, with about 92% observed a single time. The sequencing here drew on peripheral blood, taken on day 0 of AZD1222 vaccination. The chain uses TRBV19 and TRBJ1-2, with 7 bases aligning to TRBD1. The origin of this receptor is an adult in good health. The CDR3 region is CASSPRTGVYYGYTF. The CDR3 bases are TGTGCCAGTAGTCCTCGGACAGGAGTTTACTATGGCTACACCTTC.